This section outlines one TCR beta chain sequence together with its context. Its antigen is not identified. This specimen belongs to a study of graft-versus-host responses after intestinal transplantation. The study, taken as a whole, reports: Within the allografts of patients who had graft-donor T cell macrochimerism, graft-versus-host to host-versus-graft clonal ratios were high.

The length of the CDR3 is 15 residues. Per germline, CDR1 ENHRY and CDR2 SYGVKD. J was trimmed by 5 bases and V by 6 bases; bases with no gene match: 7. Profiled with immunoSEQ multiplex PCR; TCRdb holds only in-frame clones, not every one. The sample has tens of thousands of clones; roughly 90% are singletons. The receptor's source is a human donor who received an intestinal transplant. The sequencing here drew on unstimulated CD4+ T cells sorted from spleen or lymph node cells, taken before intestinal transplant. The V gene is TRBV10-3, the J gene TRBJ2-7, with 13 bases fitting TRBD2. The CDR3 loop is CAISQLAGGLDEQYF. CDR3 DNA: TGTGCCATCAGCCAACTAGCGGGGGGGCTCGACGAGCAGTACTTC.